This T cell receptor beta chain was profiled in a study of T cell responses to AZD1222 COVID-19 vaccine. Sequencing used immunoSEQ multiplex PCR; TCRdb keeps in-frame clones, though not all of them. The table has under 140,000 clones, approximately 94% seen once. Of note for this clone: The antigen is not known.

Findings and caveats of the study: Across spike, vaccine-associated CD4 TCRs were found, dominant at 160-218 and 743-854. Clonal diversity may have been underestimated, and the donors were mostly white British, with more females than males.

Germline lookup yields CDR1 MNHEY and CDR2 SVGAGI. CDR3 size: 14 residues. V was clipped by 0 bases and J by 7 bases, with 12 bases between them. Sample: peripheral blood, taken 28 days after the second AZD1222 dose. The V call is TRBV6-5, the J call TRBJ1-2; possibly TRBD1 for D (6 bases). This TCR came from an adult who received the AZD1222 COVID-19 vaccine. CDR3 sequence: CASSYSYRDGGYTF. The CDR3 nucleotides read TGTGCCAGCAGTTACTCCTACAGGGATGGTGGCTACACCTTC.